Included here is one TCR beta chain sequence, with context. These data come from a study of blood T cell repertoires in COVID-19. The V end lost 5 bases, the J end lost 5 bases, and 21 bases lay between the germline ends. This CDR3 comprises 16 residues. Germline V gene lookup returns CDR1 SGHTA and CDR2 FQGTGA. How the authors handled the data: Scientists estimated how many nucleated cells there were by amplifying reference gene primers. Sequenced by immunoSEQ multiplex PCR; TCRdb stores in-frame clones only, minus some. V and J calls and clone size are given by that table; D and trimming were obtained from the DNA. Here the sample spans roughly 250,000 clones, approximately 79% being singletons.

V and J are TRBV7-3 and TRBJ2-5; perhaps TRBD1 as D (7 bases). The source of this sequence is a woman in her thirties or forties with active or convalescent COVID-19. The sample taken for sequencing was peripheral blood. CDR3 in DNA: TGTGCCAGCAGCCCCGACAGGGTGGGAGGTGGGGAGACCCAGTACTTC. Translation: CASSPDRVGGGETQYF.